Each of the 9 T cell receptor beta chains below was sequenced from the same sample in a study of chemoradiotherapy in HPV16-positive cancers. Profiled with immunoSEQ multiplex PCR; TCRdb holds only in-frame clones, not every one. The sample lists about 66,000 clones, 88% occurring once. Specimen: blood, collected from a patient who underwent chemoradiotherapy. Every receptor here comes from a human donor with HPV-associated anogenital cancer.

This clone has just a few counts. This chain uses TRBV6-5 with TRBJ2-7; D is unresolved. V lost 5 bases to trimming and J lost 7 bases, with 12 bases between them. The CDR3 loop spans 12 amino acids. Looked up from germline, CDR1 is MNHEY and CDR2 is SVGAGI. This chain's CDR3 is CASSRPSGEQYF. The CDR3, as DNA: TGTGCCAGCAGTCGGCCTTCCGGGGAGCAGTACTTC.

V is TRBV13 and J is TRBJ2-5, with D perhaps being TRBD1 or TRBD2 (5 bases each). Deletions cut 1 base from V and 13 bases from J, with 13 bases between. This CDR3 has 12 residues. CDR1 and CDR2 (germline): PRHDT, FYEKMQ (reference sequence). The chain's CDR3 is CASSLAGQRWYF. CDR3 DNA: TGTGCCAGCAGCTTAGCGGGGCAACGGTGGTACTTC.

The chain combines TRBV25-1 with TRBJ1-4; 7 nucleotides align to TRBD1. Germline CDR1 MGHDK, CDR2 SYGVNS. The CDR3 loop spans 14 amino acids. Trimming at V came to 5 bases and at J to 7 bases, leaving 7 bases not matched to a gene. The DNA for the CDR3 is TGTGCCAGCAGTAATCCAGGGGGGAGTGAAAAACTGTTTTTT. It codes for CASSNPGGSEKLFF.

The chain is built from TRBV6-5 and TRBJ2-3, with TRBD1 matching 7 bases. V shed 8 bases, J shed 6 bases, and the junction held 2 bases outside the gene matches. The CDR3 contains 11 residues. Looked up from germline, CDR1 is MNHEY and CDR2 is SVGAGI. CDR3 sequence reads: CASFRGDTQYF. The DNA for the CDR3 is TGTGCCAGCTTCAGGGGGGATACGCAGTATTTT.

The CDR3 sequence is CASSGEQYNEKLFF. Written as DNA, the CDR3 is TGTGCCAGCAGTGGGGAACAGTATAATGAAAAACTGTTTTTT. This chain links TRBV6-1 with TRBJ1-4; D remains ambiguous. The germline V gene has CDR1 MNHNS and CDR2 SASEGT. The CDR3 extends over 14 amino acids. Trimming removed 4 bases from V and 4 bases from J, with 10 bases in between.

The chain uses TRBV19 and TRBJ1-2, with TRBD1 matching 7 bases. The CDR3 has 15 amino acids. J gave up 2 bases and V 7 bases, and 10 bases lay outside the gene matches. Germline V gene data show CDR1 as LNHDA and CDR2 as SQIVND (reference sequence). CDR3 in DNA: TGTGCCAGTACCTCGGGGAGGGGGCTAAACTATGGCTACACCTTC. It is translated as CASTSGRGLNYGYTF.

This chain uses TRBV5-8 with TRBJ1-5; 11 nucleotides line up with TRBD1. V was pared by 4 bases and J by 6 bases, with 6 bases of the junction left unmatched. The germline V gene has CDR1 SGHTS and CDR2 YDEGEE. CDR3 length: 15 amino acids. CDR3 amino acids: CASSQRTGGVQPQHF. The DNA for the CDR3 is TGTGCCAGCAGCCAAAGGACAGGGGGCGTTCAGCCCCAGCATTTT.

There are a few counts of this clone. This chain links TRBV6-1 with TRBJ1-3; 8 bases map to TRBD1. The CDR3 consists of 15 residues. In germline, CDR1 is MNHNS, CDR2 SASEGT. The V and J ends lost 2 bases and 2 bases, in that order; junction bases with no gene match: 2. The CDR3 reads CASSELDRAGNTIYF. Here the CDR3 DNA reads TGTGCCAGCAGTGAACTGGACAGGGCTGGAAACACCATATATTTT.

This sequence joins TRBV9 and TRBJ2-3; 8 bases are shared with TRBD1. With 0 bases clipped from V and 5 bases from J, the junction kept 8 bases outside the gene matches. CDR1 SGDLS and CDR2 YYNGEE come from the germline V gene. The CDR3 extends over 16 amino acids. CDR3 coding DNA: TGTGCCAGCAGCGTAGTGGCAGGGGGCGTGATAGATACGCAGTATTTT. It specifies CASSVVAGGVIDTQYF.